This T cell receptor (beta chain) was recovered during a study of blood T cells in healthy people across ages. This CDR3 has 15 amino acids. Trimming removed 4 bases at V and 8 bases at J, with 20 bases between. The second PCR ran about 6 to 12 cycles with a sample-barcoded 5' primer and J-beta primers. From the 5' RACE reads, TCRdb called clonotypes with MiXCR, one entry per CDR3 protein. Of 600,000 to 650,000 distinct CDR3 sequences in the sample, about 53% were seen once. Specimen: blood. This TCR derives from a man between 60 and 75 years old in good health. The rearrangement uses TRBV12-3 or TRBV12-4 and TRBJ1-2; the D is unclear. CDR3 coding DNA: TGTGCCAGCAGTTCCAGCGAGAGACCCGCCGGGGGCTACACCTTC. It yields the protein CASSSSERPAGGYTF.